The T cell receptor (beta chain) described here comes from a study of T cell responses to AZD1222 COVID-19 vaccine. Points from the study as a whole: In the spike-specific TCR repertoire, nearly half reportedly target unmutated variant regions.

Assay used: immunoSEQ multiplex PCR; TCRdb lists only in-frame clones, some missing. Of some 200,000 clones listed, around 90% are singletons. As regards this clone: Its antigen remains unidentified. One junction end does not reproduce the germline sequence, and a read error may be involved.

The CDR3 totals 15 residues. Germline V lookup: CDR1 SGHRS, CDR2 YFSETQ. This sequence originates from an adult who received the MenACWY meningococcal vaccine as a control. The chain employs TRBV5-1 and TRBJ1-1; no clear D gene. This material consisted of peripheral blood, taken 28 days after the second dose of the MenACWY control vaccine. CDR3 sequence reads: CASSLDFGENTETFF. The CDR3 region has the DNA TGCGCCAGCAGCTTGGACTTTGGGGAGAACACTGAAACTTTCTTT.